Listed below are T cell receptor beta chains from one sample, sequenced in a study of blood T cell repertoires in COVID-19. This table comes from immunoSEQ multiplex PCR, and its TCRdb copy is limited to in-frame clones, with some not included. The data hold more than 120,000 clones, with roughly 84% observed a single time. Material: PBMCs or T cells enriched from blood (not recorded which). The source of these receptors is a man aged 45-65 years in a cohort exposed to, infected with or recovered from COVID-19 (not recorded which). Each CDR3 is given with its conserved first and last residue. D genes are given only for firm matches. Size is stated for part of the rows, as once, few or many counts, or as a class when the clone is expanded.

>-|-|TRBV13|TRBJ2-1
TGTGCCAGCAGCTTCGACTCCGATGAGCAGTTCTTC
CASSFDSDEQFF
>TRBD1|-|TRBV20-1|TRBJ2-1
TGCAGCTTCCGACAGGGGGATGAGCAGTTCTTC
CSFRQGDEQFF
>TRBD2|-|TRBV30|TRBJ2-3
TGTGCCTGGAGTTTCGGGGGGGCCGGGGCAGATACGCAGTATTTT
CAWSFGGAGADTQYF
>-|-|TRBV3-1/TRBV3-2|TRBJ1-6
TGTGCCAGCAGCCAACTATGGTCGGATTCACCCCTCCACTTT
CASSQLWSDSPLHF
>-|-|TRBV10-1|TRBJ1-3
TGCGCCAGCAGTGAGGATTCGGGGGTTGGAAACACCATATATTTT
CASSEDSGVGNTIYF
>-|-|TRBV7-2|TRBJ2-7
TGTGCCAGCAGCGCACAACCAGGAGAGCAGTACTTC
CASSAQPGEQYF
>-|few|TRBV30|TRBJ2-7
TGTGCCTGGAAAGGCGGCCAAATGGGCGAGCAGTACTTC
CAWKGGQMGEQYF
>TRBD2|-|TRBV6-1|TRBJ2-7
TGTGCCAGCAGTGAAGTAGGTCTAGCGGGGGGCTACGAGCAGTACTTC
CASSEVGLAGGYEQYF
>TRBD1|-|TRBV10-3|TRBJ1-6
TGTGCCATCAGTGAGTCAGGGCAGGGGGCGACGCCCCTCCACTTT
CAISESGQGATPLHF
>-|-|TRBV18|TRBJ2-1
TGTGCCAGCTCACGGGCAGGGGACAATGAGCAGTTCTTC
CASSRAGDNEQFF
>TRBD2|-|TRBV6-2/TRBV6-3|TRBJ2-1
TGTGCCAGCAGTTTCATAGCGGGGGGCCTCTTCAATGAGCAGTTCTTC
CASSFIAGGLFNEQFF
>TRBD2|few|TRBV13|TRBJ2-6
TGTGCCAGCAGCTTTCGATCTAGCGGGGTAACTGGGGCCAACGTCCTGACTTTC
CASSFRSSGVTGANVLTF
>TRBD1|-|TRBV24-1|TRBJ2-1
TGTGCCACCAGTGAGGCAGGGGGCAATGAGCAGTTCTTC
CATSEAGGNEQFF
>TRBD1|-|TRBV6-5|TRBJ1-4
TGTGCCAGCAGAAAGACAGGGGGCGAGGAAAAACTGTTTTTT
CASRKTGGEEKLFF
>TRBD1|once|TRBV7-2|TRBJ2-2
TGTGCCAGCAGCTCCCATTCGGGGACGACAGGGGGTCGAAACGGGGAGCTGTTTTTT
CASSSHSGTTGGRNGELFF
>TRBD1|-|TRBV27|TRBJ1-1
TGTGCCAGCAGAGGGGGCGCGAACACTGAAGCTTTCTTT
CASRGGANTEAFF
>TRBD2|-|TRBV10-2|TRBJ2-7
TGCGCCATCCGGGTAGCGGGAGGGAACGAGCAGTACTTC
CAIRVAGGNEQYF
>TRBD1|-|TRBV12-3/TRBV12-4|TRBJ2-3
TGTGCCAGCCGGGACAGGCTCACAGATACGCAGTATTTT
CASRDRLTDTQYF
>TRBD1|-|TRBV10-3|TRBJ1-1
TGTGCCATCAGACAAACGACAGGGCCGTGGACATTCGGCACTGAAGCTTTCTTT
CAIRQTTGPWTFGTEAFF
>-|-|TRBV13|TRBJ1-5
TGTGCCAGCAGCTTAGGGCACACAGTTCAGCCCCAGCATTTT
CASSLGHTVQPQHF
>-|-|TRBV4-3|TRBJ2-7
TGCGCCAGCAGCCAAGATCTTCGAGGTTACGAGCAGTACTTC
CASSQDLRGYEQYF
>-|once|TRBV19|TRBJ1-4
TGTGCCAGTAGTATATTCCCACAGGGAGGGTATAATGAAAAACTGTTTTTT
CASSIFPQGGYNEKLFF
>-|few|TRBV10-2|TRBJ1-2
TGCGCCAGCAGTCTCGAGGTGCAGCGCTATGGCTACACCTTC
CASSLEVQRYGYTF
>-|-|TRBV4-3|TRBJ2-3
TGCGCCAGCAGCCAAGAGGCGGGTCTGGATACGCAGTATTTT
CASSQEAGLDTQYF
>TRBD1|-|TRBV2|TRBJ2-7
TGTGCCAGCCAGCGGGGGCTGGGACAGGGGTACGAGCAGTACTTC
CASQRGLGQGYEQYF
>-|-|TRBV30|TRBJ2-7
TGTGCCTGGAGTTTCTCCGGGGGCTACGAGCAGTACTTC
CAWSFSGGYEQYF
>-|-|TRBV30|TRBJ1-1
TGTGCCTGGAGGTCCGGACAAGCTACTGAAGCTTTCTTT
CAWRSGQATEAFF
>-|-|TRBV6-5|TRBJ1-2
TGTGCCAGCGAAGGCCCAGGGCGCGGCTACACCTTC
CASEGPGRGYTF
>-|-|TRBV29-1|TRBJ1-4
TGCAGCGGCCGGGGATTAGATGAAAAACTGTTTTTT
CSGRGLDEKLFF
>TRBD2|-|TRBV9|TRBJ2-1
TGTGCCTCCCAGCGGGGGGCTTCCTACAATGAGCAGTTCTTC
CASQRGASYNEQFF
>TRBD2|-|TRBV28|TRBJ2-1
TGTGCCAGCAGTTTGTCACTAGCGGGAATCAATGAGCAGTTCTTC
CASSLSLAGINEQFF
>-|-|TRBV10-3|TRBJ1-1
TGTGCCATCTCCGAGGTCACAACTATGAACACTGAAGCTTTCTTT
CAISEVTTMNTEAFF
>-|-|TRBV14|TRBJ2-3
TGTGCCAGCAGCCAAGGGAAAGGGGTCACAGATACGCAGTATTTT
CASSQGKGVTDTQYF